This record looks at one TCR beta chain sequence and its context. Its antigen is currently unknown. The record originates from a study of naive and memory T cell subsets. Study outcomes and limitations: TCR counts from RNA may reflect activation-linked expression changes. Naive repertoires, especially CD8, held a few larger clonotypes, possibly memory cells re-expressing CD45RA. Clonotypes are single alpha or beta chains, not paired receptors.

An equimolar mix of two oligonucleotides served as the beta constant-region primer for TRBC1 and TRBC2. The ligated cDNA underwent four PCR rounds using SP2 and nested alpha and beta constant-region primers. In TCRdb, the UMI-ligation and nested PCR reads were re-called with MiXCR into one record per CDR3 protein. The table shows 98,000 or so distinct CDR3 sequences, with more than 14% occurring only once. After the first PCR, alpha and beta chain libraries were processed separately. Cells stained for CD3, CD4, CD8, CD45RA and CD27 were sorted into four subsets. The CDR3 totals 15 residues. V was shortened by 3 bases and J by 2 bases, with 14 bases between the two germline ends.

This clonotype was sampled from a human donor in good health. This chain connects TRBV12-3 or TRBV12-4 to TRBJ2-7; D is perhaps TRBD1 (6 bases). Specimen: naive CD8+ T cells from blood. As DNA, the CDR3 is TGTGCCAGCAGTTTGAAGGGGGTGGCAGCCTACGAGCAGTACTTC. Its translation: CASSLKGVAAYEQYF.